This T cell receptor beta chain was obtained from a study of blood T cell repertoires in COVID-19. Study overall: Samples taken during acute and convalescent COVID-19 were collected in the United States, Italy and Spain. Sample material is recorded as cDNA or gDNA derived from T cells, B-cell-depleted T cells, or PBMCs.

Comment on this clone: Other nucleotide sequences in the sample specify the same CDR3.

V was clipped by 6 bases and J by 2 bases; unmatched bases: 4. Germline assignment: CDR1 MDHEN and CDR2 SYDVKM. This CDR3 has 15 residues. Per the original methods: Amplification of reference gene primers provided the estimated nucleated cell counts. Produced via immunoSEQ multiplex PCR; TCRdb's table is partial and in-frame only. V and J calls and clone size are copied from that table; D and trimming were computed from the DNA. The top ten clones hold roughly 12% of a sample with fewer than 300,000 clones, about nine tenths of them seen once. The source material was peripheral blood. The V and J genes are TRBV28 and TRBJ1-4, with 9 bases lining up with TRBD1. This sequence originates from a man aged 45-60 years with COVID-19, enrolled during active disease. The DNA of the CDR3 is TGTGCCAGCAGCGGAACAGGGGGCACTAATGAAAAACTGTTTTTT. Protein: CASSGTGGTNEKLFF.